This TCR beta chain was captured in a study of CD8+ T cells in alopecia areata. J lost 6 bases, V lost 5 bases, and 11 bases had no gene match. Germline V gene lookup returns CDR1 GTSNPN and CDR2 SVGIG (reference sequence). The CDR3 has 14 residues. Study-level points and caveats: Lesional tissue from the scalp (especially in alopecia totalis/universalis) showed higher clonality than normal scalp.

It was cDNA, reverse transcribed from extracted RNA, that served as the sequencing template. TCRdb's table, derived via immunoSEQ multiplex PCR, lists solely in-frame clones and lacks some. The table lists about 200,000 clones, roughly two fifths of them singletons. Treatment defined: oral pan-JAK inhibitor, 5-10 mg twice daily. On this clone itself: No antigen is known for it.

The specimen was CD4+ T cells sorted from blood, collected between weeks 30 and 35, from a patient treated with tofacitinib. The TCR comes from a human donor with alopecia areata. The V call is TRBV30, the J call TRBJ2-7; 9 bases line up with TRBD1. CDR3 bases: TGTGCCTGGGCGACCGGGACAGGGTCCCGCGAGCAGTACTTC. It codes for CAWATGTGSREQYF.